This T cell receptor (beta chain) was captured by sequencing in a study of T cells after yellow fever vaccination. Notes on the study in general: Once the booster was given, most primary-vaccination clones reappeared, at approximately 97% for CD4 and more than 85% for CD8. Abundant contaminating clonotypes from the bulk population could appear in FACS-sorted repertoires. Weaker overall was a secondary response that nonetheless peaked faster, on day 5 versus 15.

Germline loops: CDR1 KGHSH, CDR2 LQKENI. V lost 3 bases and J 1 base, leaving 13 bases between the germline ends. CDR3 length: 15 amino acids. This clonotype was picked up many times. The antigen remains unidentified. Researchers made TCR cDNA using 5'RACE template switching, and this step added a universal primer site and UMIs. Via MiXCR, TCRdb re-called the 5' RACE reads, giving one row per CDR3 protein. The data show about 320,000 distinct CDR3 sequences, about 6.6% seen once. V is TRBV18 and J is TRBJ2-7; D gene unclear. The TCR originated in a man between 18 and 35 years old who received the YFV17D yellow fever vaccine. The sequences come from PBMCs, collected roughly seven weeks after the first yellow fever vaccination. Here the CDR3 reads CASSPRPGRSYEQYF. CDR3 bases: TGTGCCAGCTCACCCCGACCGGGTCGTTCCTACGAGCAGTACTTC.